This T cell receptor (beta chain) was observed in a study of blood T cells in healthy people across ages. Study conclusions and caveats: Higher diversity, along with more naive CD4+ cells, distinguished long-lived donors from aged donors.

It was with a sample-barcoded 5' primer and a J-beta primer mix that a second PCR of roughly 7 to 12 cycles was run. TCRdb reprocessed the 5' RACE reads with MiXCR, giving one entry per CDR3 protein. The repertoire holds 600,000 to 900,000 distinct CDR3 sequences, with around a quarter as singletons. Note on this clonotype: What it binds is unknown.

Trimming pared 2 bases from V and 14 bases from J, leaving 10 bases between. This CDR3 region has 11 residues. The same data also contributed to another study, on T cells of mothers and their children.

The TCR was taken from a boy aged 5-17 years in good health. The source material was blood. This chain uses TRBV12-3 or TRBV12-4 with TRBJ2-4; D is perhaps TRBD1 or TRBD2 (5 bases each). The CDR3 region is CASSLRDAKYF. Written as DNA, the CDR3 is TGTGCCAGCAGTTTACGGGACGCCAAGTACTTC.